This T cell receptor (beta chain) was identified during a study of OX40 agonist ivuxolimab in advanced cancers. Measured with immunoSEQ multiplex PCR; TCRdb has only the in-frame clones, and not every one. The data hold about 74,000 clones, with about 81% observed a single time. This CDR3 has 14 amino acids. With 0 bases removed from V and 2 bases from J, the gap between germline ends came to 9 bases. CDR1 and CDR2 (germline): SGDLS, YYNGEE. A word on this clone: Its specificity is not known.

Broader study findings: Normalized T-cell clonal expansion was also low in some nonresponders.

This clonotype was sampled from an adult with an advanced solid tumor such as melanoma, head and neck, liver or kidney cancer. The specimen was CD4+ or CD8+ T cells sorted from blood, collected in a trial of the OX40 agonist ivuxolimab. This chain uses TRBV9 with TRBJ2-7, with D tentatively TRBD1 (6 bases). CDR3: CASSVGQATYEQYF. Here the CDR3 DNA reads TGTGCCAGCAGCGTAGGACAGGCAACCTACGAGCAGTACTTC.